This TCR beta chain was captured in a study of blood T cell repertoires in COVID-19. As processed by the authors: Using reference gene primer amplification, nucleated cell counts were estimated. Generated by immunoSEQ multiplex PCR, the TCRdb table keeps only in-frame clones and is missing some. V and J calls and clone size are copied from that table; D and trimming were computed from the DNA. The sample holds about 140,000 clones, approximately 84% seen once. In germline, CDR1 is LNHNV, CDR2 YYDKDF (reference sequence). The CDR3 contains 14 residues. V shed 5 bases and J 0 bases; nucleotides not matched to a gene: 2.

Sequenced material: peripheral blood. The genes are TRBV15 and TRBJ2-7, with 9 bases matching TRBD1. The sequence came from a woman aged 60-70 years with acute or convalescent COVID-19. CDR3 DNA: TGTGCCACCAGCCGGGACAGGGACTCCTACGAGCAGTACTTC. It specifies CATSRDRDSYEQYF.